This TCR beta chain is drawn from a study of CD8 T cells in ankylosing spondylitis. The CDR3 spans 17 residues. Trimming took 4 bases from V and 3 from J; bases not matched to a gene: 10. Germline lookup yields CDR1 SGHRS and CDR2 YFSETQ. General study points: Seemingly distinctive of ankylosing spondylitis blood was a TCR beta motif formed by eight highly homologous variants. In ankylosing spondylitis patients, matched synovial fluid reportedly showed significant enrichment of disease-linked clones.

TCRdb redid the calling of the 5' RACE reads with MiXCR, one entry per CDR3 protein. Here the sample spans tens of thousands of distinct CDR3 sequences, more than 5.5% being singletons. This clonotype has a count of ten or more. Its antigen is undetermined. This clonotype was obtained from a male donor with ankylosing spondylitis. The specimen sequenced was synovial fluid, either unsorted or a sorted T cell fraction (not recorded which). The V gene is TRBV5-1, the J gene TRBJ2-2; TRBD1 aligns across 9 bases. CDR3 DNA: TGCGCCAGCAGCCTGCATCAGACAGGGGGGGACACCGGGGAGCTGTTTTTT. Translated, it gives CASSLHQTGGDTGELFF.